The next 18 T cell receptor beta chains were all read from a single sample in a study of blood T cell repertoires in COVID-19. Data came from immunoSEQ multiplex PCR; TCRdb stores just in-frame clones and leaves some out. The repertoire holds about 240,000 clones, with around three quarters as singletons. The sequencing sample was made of peripheral blood. The receptors shown here come from a woman aged 80 or older with acute or convalescent COVID-19.

J is TRBJ2-6 and V is TRBV7-2; unclear D gene. Germline values: CDR1 SGHTA, CDR2 FQGNSA. The CDR3 loop spans 17 amino acids. Trimming removed 4 bases from V and 0 bases from J, with 13 bases in between. CDR3 nucleotides: TGTGCCAGCAGCTCTTTAATAGGAGCCTCTGGGGCCAACGTCCTGACTTTC. Translating it yields CASSSLIGASGANVLTF.

This clone was picked up a small number of times. This sequence joins TRBV7-9 and TRBJ2-3, with D tentatively TRBD1 (5 bases). Germline V gene data show CDR1 as SEHNR and CDR2 as FQNEAQ (reference sequence). The CDR3 has 15 amino acids. V lost 1 base to trimming and J lost 2 bases, with 10 bases between them. CDR3 DNA sequence: TGTGCCAGCAGCTTAGATAGACAGATCACAGATACGCAGTATTTT. Translation gives CASSLDRQITDTQYF. The full variable domain, completed using reference TRBV7-9 and TRBJ2-3, is DTGVSQNPRHKITKRGQNVTFRCDPISEHNRLYWYRQTLGQGPEFLTYFQNEAQLEKSRLLSDRFSAERPKGSFSTLEIQRTEQGDSAMYLCASSLDRQITDTQYFGPGTRLTVL.

The chain is built from TRBV11-2 and TRBJ2-7; possibly TRBD1 for D (5 bases). Trimming removed 2 bases from V and 0 bases from J, with 8 bases in between. This CDR3 comprises 14 residues. The germline CDR1 and CDR2 sequences are SGHAT and FQNNGV. CDR3 sequence: CASSLPDTSYEQYF. The CDR3 DNA reads as TGTGCCAGCAGCTTACCGGACACCTCCTACGAGCAGTACTTC.

The rearrangement links TRBV6-5 to TRBJ1-2, with D maybe TRBD1 (6 bases). CDR1 is MNHEY and CDR2 is SVGAGI in the germline V gene. V dropped 5 bases and J dropped 4 bases, with 14 bases sitting between them. CDR3 length: 14 amino acids. In nucleotides, the CDR3 is TGTGCCAGCAGTCCCACAGGGATGGTCTATGGCTACACCTTC. Its protein product is CASSPTGMVYGYTF.

V is TRBV5-1 and J is TRBJ2-2, with a possible D match to TRBD1 (7 bases). Trimming removed 8 bases at V and 4 bases at J, with 15 bases between. The germline CDR1 and CDR2 sequences are SGHRS and YFSETQ. The CDR3 runs 14 residues. DNA for the CDR3: TGCGCCAGTCACACAGGGGAGGTCACCGGGGAGCTGTTTTTT. It specifies CASHTGEVTGELFF.

The chain is built from TRBV5-1 and TRBJ1-6; 7 bases align to TRBD1. In germline, CDR1 is SGHRS, CDR2 YFSETQ. Trimming took 3 bases from V and 7 from J; bases not matched to a gene: 4. This CDR3 region has 14 residues. As DNA, the CDR3 is TGCGCCAGCAGCTCGACAGGGCAAAATTCACCCCTCCACTTT. It codes for CASSSTGQNSPLHF.

The rearrangement links TRBV4-2 to TRBJ2-3; 10 nucleotides align to TRBD2. After removal of 4 bases from V and 5 bases from J, the junction contained 12 bases not matched to a gene. The CDR3 is 17 amino acids. Germline V lookup: CDR1 LGHNA, CDR2 YNFKEQ. CDR3 in amino acids: CASSRGTSGNTKDTQYF. CDR3 DNA: TGTGCCAGCAGCCGGGGAACTAGCGGGAACACTAAAGATACGCAGTATTTT.

The chain is built from TRBV4-1 and TRBJ2-1; no firm D call. Trimming took 4 bases from V and 5 from J, leaving 15 bases between them. The length of the CDR3 is 15 residues. In germline, CDR1 is MGHRA, CDR2 YSYEKL. CDR3 in amino acids: CASSPQIDSNNEQFF. The CDR3 DNA sequence: TGCGCCAGCAGCCCCCAAATCGACTCGAACAATGAGCAGTTCTTC.

This clone showed up just a few times. The chain joins TRBV19 to TRBJ2-1; 10 bases are a match to TRBD2. CDR1 is LNHDA and CDR2 is SQIVND in the germline V gene (reference sequence). V was clipped by 6 bases and J by 9 bases; unmatched bases: 14. This CDR3 is 16 amino acids long. For the CDR3, the DNA is TGTGCCAGTAGCCCAAGCGGGAGGGCGGGGGCTGGTGAGCAGTTCTTC. Protein sequence: CASSPSGRAGAGEQFF.

DNA for the CDR3: TGTGCCAGCACCCCACAGGGGACTGGAAACACCATATATTTT. Its protein product is CASTPQGTGNTIYF. This chain joins TRBV9 and TRBJ1-3, with 7 bases fitting TRBD1. From germline, CDR1 is SGDLS and CDR2 YYNGEE. The CDR3 runs 14 residues. J was trimmed by 2 bases and V by 6 bases; bases with no gene match: 5.

This clone showed up just a few times. The CDR3 DNA sequence: TGTGCCAGCAGCACGACCGTAGCGGGGGCGCCGCGGTTCTTC. The encoded protein is CASSTTVAGAPRFF. The rearrangement uses TRBV7-2 and TRBJ2-1; 9 nucleotides align to TRBD2. With V trimmed by 5 bases and J by 15 bases, 14 bases remained unmatched. The CDR3 has 14 residues. The V gene's germline CDR1 is SGHTA and CDR2 FQGNSA.

The chain uses TRBV2 and TRBJ1-2, with 7 positions matching TRBD1. There are 13 residues in the CDR3. Trimming cost V 7 bases and J 3 bases; bases outside gene matches: 5. The germline gives CDR1 SNHLY, CDR2 FYNNEI. CDR3 DNA: TGTGCCAGCAATCAGGGGGGCGACTATGGCTACACCTTC. Translation: CASNQGGDYGYTF.

The chain carries TRBV2 and TRBJ2-4, with D possibly TRBD1 on 5 matching bases. CDR1 and CDR2 from the germline V gene are SNHLY and FYNNEI. This CDR3 spans 16 amino acids. The V and J ends lost 0 bases and 4 bases respectively, with 13 bases between them. In DNA, the CDR3 is TGTGCCAGCAGTGAAGCGCGTTTGGGGCAGAAAAACATTCAGTACTTC. Translation: CASSEARLGQKNIQYF.

The chain recombines TRBV19 with TRBJ1-4; TRBD1 aligns across 7 bases. This CDR3 comprises 15 residues. In germline, CDR1 is LNHDA, CDR2 SQIVND (reference sequence). J was trimmed by 1 base and V by 6 bases; bases with no gene match: 5. CDR3 nucleotide sequence: TGTGCCAGTAGCAGTACAGGGGTAACTAATGAAAAACTGTTTTTT. Protein product: CASSSTGVTNEKLFF. The full variable domain, with the rest looked up from reference TRBV19 and TRBJ1-4, is DGGITQSPKYLFRKEGQNVTLSCEQNLNHDAMYWYRQDPGQGLRLIYYSQIVNDFQKGDIAEGYSVSREKKESFPLTVTSAQKNPTAFYLCASSSTGVTNEKLFFGSGTQLSVL.

CDR3 nucleotides: TGTGCTAGTGGTCCCCAGCCCGCGAGGACACGTAATGAGCAGTTCTTC. Protein: CASGPQPARTRNEQFF. The chain carries TRBV12-5 and TRBJ2-1, with D tentatively TRBD1 (5 bases). The CDR3 has 16 residues. Germline V gene lookup returns CDR1 LGHNT and CDR2 FRNRAP. V was trimmed by 5 bases and J by 7 bases, leaving 21 bases between them. Full variable domain (rest looked up from reference TRBV12-5 and TRBJ2-1): DARVTQTPRHKVTEMGQEVTMRCQPILGHNTVFWYRQTMMQGLELLAYFRNRAPLDDSGMPKDRFSAEMPDATLATLKIQPSEPRDSAVYFCASGPQPARTRNEQFFGPGTRLTVL.

This clone was seen a few times. This chain joins TRBV18 and TRBJ1-2; TRBD1 aligns across 7 bases. V was clipped by 3 bases and J by 0 bases; unmatched bases: 10. CDR1 is KGHSH and CDR2 is LQKENI in the germline V gene. This CDR3 has 17 residues. The CDR3 coding sequence is TGTGCCAGCTCACCGTGGGGACAGAAGATAGCTAACTATGGCTACACCTTC. This sequence encodes CASSPWGQKIANYGYTF.

A few counts support this clone. The genes are TRBV6-5 and TRBJ2-5, with D perhaps matching TRBD2 (6 bases). Germline V gene sequence: CDR1 MNHEY, CDR2 SVGAGI. This CDR3 comprises 14 residues. V was shortened by 8 bases and J by 0 bases, with 13 bases between the two germline ends. The CDR3 DNA reads as TGTGCCAGCTCGTTAGCGGAATACCAAGAGACCCAGTACTTC. It specifies CASSLAEYQETQYF.

The J gene is TRBJ1-5, the V gene TRBV3-1 (or the pseudogene TRBV3-2), with D tentatively TRBD1 (5 bases). CDR1 is LGHDT and CDR2 is YNNKEL in the germline V gene (reference sequence). Trimming pared 0 bases from V and 6 bases from J, leaving 12 bases between. The CDR3 has 15 amino acids. The CDR3 loop is CASSQEGQGGQPQHF. The CDR3 nucleotides are TGTGCCAGCAGCCAAGAAGGCCAGGGCGGTCAGCCCCAGCATTTT.